This T cell receptor beta chain came from a study of tumor-infiltrating lymphocytes in primary liver carcinoma. Overall study results and limits: Tumors carried a top-250-clone fraction significantly exceeding that of blood (p = 0.039).

Researchers drew blood RNA from unsorted whole blood and extracted germline DNA as well. TCR beta cDNA was reverse-transcribed from 500 to 550 ng of total RNA. The reaction used a constant-region primer and ProtoScript II reverse transcriptase. Three-round nested multiplex PCR performed with slightly modified ARM-PCR produced the TCR beta libraries. A C-beta reverse primer and TRBV1-TRBV30 forward primers served in each of the first two PCR rounds, at about 10 cycles apiece. TCRdb processed the multiplex PCR reads anew with MiXCR; each CDR3 protein has one entry. The sample has 300,000 to 350,000 distinct CDR3 sequences; approximately 64% are singletons. For this clonotype: The target antigen is unknown. The junction shows a germline mismatch at one end, possibly a read error.

Per germline, CDR1 SGHNT and CDR2 YENEEA. The CDR3 length is 18 residues. The source material was peripheral blood. This TCR derives from a man aged 35-49 years with primary liver carcinoma and hepatitis B virus infection. The chain uses TRBV11-3 and TRBJ2-1, with D unresolved. CDR3 sequence reads: CPSSSDGPGLSSYNEQFF. DNA of the CDR3: TGTCCCAGCAGCTCAGATGGGCCGGGCCTAAGCTCCTACAATGAGCAATTCTTC.